The 16 T cell receptor beta chains below come from one sample, sequenced in a study of cytomegalovirus exposure and HLA in healthy donors. PCR involved 60 Vbeta and 13 Jbeta primers. Using immunoSEQ multiplex PCR, the repertoire was profiled, and TCRdb retains in-frame clones only, with some absent. The table includes roughly 290,000 clones, roughly 90% detected once. Sequenced input: PBMCs. The source is a woman aged 18-35 years in good health and CMV-seronegative.

The chain couples TRBV19 to TRBJ2-7; TRBD1 matches 9 bases. The CDR3 has 15 residues. Losses at the gene ends were 4 bases for V and 2 bases for J; bases not matched to a gene: 6. The germline CDR1 and CDR2 sequences are LNHDA and SQIVND (reference sequence). CDR3 amino acids: CASSTGQGNPYEQYF. In DNA, the CDR3 is TGTGCCAGTAGTACCGGACAGGGGAATCCCTACGAGCAGTACTTC.

Worth noting for this clone: As the CDR3 is not closed by the conserved phenylalanine or tryptophan, this likely results from a read error. The DNA is left out, because the CDR3 cannot be placed on it with certainty; the CDR3 is given as TCRdb lists it. The chain employs TRBV11-2 and TRBJ2-3; TRBD2 is taken as the D call from the table, unchecked against the DNA. Germline CDR1 is SGHAT and CDR2 is FQNNGV. The CDR3 totals 11 residues, both ends included. The CDR3 loop is CASSLGDSVEL.

The gene calls are TRBV6-5 and TRBJ2-1; weak D call: TRBD1 (5 bases). V dropped 6 bases and J dropped 3 bases, with 6 bases sitting between them. Germline V gives CDR1 MNHEY, CDR2 SVGAGI. The CDR3 contains 12 residues. Here the CDR3 reads CASRRGYNEQFF. The CDR3 nucleotides read TGTGCCAGCAGAAGGGGCTACAATGAGCAGTTCTTC.

V is TRBV14 and J is TRBJ2-2; 8 positions agree with TRBD2. CDR1 SGHDN and CDR2 FVKESK come from the germline V gene. There are 15 residues in the CDR3. The V gene end was trimmed by 5 bases and the J gene end by 6 bases; junction bases not matched to a gene: 8. CDR3 DNA sequence: TGTGCCAGCAGCTTACGACTAGCGCGGCCCGGGGAGCTGTTTTTT. It specifies CASSLRLARPGELFF. Full variable domain (remainder filled in from reference TRBV14 and TRBJ2-2): EAGVTQFPSHSVIEKGQTVTLRCDPISGHDNLYWYRRVMGKEIKFLLHFVKESKQDESGMPNNRFLAERTGGTYSTLKVQPAELEDSGVYFCASSLRLARPGELFFGEGSRLTVL.

The rearrangement uses TRBV25-1 and TRBJ2-5, with 8 nucleotides matching TRBD1. The last part of the DNA fits TRBJ2-7 better; the J call may be wrong. Germline assignment: CDR1 MGHDK and CDR2 SYGVNS. The CDR3 spans 15 residues. CDR3 protein: CASSEPGQATYEQYF. DNA for the CDR3: TGTGCCAGCAGTGAGCCGGGACAGGCAACCTACGAGCAGTACTTC.

V and J are TRBV11-3 and TRBJ2-7; 9 bases are a match to TRBD1. The CDR3 runs 14 residues. V trimming: 5 bases; J trimming: 7 bases; junction bases outside the gene matches: 9. Germline CDR1 reads SGHNT; CDR2 reads YENEEA. The CDR3 nucleotides are TGTGCCAGCAGCGGTGGACAGGGGAAGGGGGAGCAGTACTTC. This codes for CASSGGQGKGEQYF. Full variable domain (rest looked up from reference TRBV11-3 and TRBJ2-7): EAGVVQSPRYKIIEKKQPVAFWCNPISGHNTLYWYLQNLGQGPELLIRYENEEAVDDSQLPKDRFSAERLKGVDSTLKIQPAELGDSAVYLCASSGGQGKGEQYFGPGTRLTVT.

About this clone itself: A junction boundary mismatches the germline segment, possibly from a read error. Other DNA sequences in the same sample also yield this CDR3. This rearrangement joins TRBV2 to TRBJ1-6, with D perhaps matching TRBD1 (6 bases). The length of the CDR3 is 14 residues. Germline CDR1 reads SNHLY; CDR2 reads FYNNEI. The CDR3 DNA reads as TGTGCCAGCAGCAGTACAGGGTTTAATTCCCCCCTCCACTTT. It specifies CASSSTGFNSPLHF. Based on the CDR3 plus reference TRBV2 and TRBJ1-6, the full variable domain is EPEVTQTPSHQVTQMGQEVILRCVPISNHLYFYWYRQILGQKVEFLVSFYNNEISEKSEIFDDQFSVERPDGSNFTLKIRSTKLEDSAMYFCASSSTGFNSPLHFGNGTRLTVT.

The rearrangement joins TRBV5-6 to TRBJ2-5, with 7 bases matching TRBD2. Germline CDR1 reads SGHDT; CDR2 reads YYEEEE. This CDR3 contains 15 residues. Germline trimming cut 1 base from V and 5 bases from J; bases unmatched to any gene: 8. This CDR3 is CASSLIVGLMETQYF. The CDR3 nucleotides read TGTGCCAGCAGCTTGATTGTGGGACTAATGGAGACCCAGTACTTC. The full variable domain, with the rest looked up from reference TRBV5-6 and TRBJ2-5, is DAGVTQSPTHLIKTRGQQVTLRCSPKSGHDTVSWYQQALGQGPQFIFQYYEEEERQRGNFPDRFSGHQFPNYSSELNVNALLLGDSALYLCASSLIVGLMETQYFGPGTRLLVL.

The V call is TRBV11-2, the J call TRBJ1-1; D not resolved. Trimming removed 1 base at V and 4 bases at J, with 7 bases between. This CDR3 region has 13 residues. Germline CDR1 is SGHAT and CDR2 is FQNNGV. The CDR3 nucleotides are TGTGCCAGCAGCTTAGCGAGAAGCACTGAAGCTTTCTTT. Encoded protein: CASSLARSTEAFF.

This clone has just one count. This rearrangement joins TRBV30 to TRBJ1-6; D perhaps matches TRBD1 (5 bases). Germline CDR1 and CDR2: GTSNPN and SVGIG (reference sequence). The CDR3 loop spans 16 amino acids. V was clipped by 2 bases and J by 8 bases, with 19 bases between them. The CDR3 region is CAWSSYPRELDSPLHF. The CDR3 DNA reads as TGTGCCTGGAGTTCCTACCCCAGGGAACTGGATTCACCCCTCCACTTT.

To note about this clone: The junction does not match germline at one end; this may be a read error. J is TRBJ1-4 and V is TRBV7-9, with D perhaps TRBD1 (6 bases). The CDR3 contains 13 residues. Per the germline V gene, CDR1 is SEHNR and CDR2 is FQNEAQ (reference sequence). The CDR3 loop reads CSSRQGPNEKLFF. In DNA, the CDR3 is TGTTCCAGCAGGCAGGGGCCTAATGAAAAACTGTTTTTT. The complete variable domain, with remaining parts taken from reference TRBV7-9 and TRBJ1-4, reads DTGVSQNPRHKITKRGQNVTFRCDPISEHNRLYWYRQTLGQGPEFLTYFQNEAQLEKSRLLSDRFSAERPKGSFSTLEIQRTEQGDSAMYLCSSRQGPNEKLFFGSGTQLSVL.

This clone has only a few counts. The chain is built from TRBV5-4 and TRBJ2-3; D not certain. Germline V gene sequence: CDR1 SGHNT, CDR2 YYREEE (reference sequence). V was clipped by 6 bases and J by 6 bases, with 14 bases between them. The CDR3 totals 13 residues. CDR3 bases: TGTGCCAGCACCGGCCAGGTGGCGGATACGCAGTATTTT. Residues: CASTGQVADTQYF.

The chain joins TRBV5-1 to TRBJ1-4; weak D call: TRBD1 (5 bases). Germline CDR1 is SGHRS and CDR2 is YFSETQ. The CDR3 contains 15 residues. The V end was cut by 4 bases, the J end by 3 bases, with 13 bases between. CDR3 DNA: TGCGCCAGCAGCGGGGGAGGATCCGCTAATGAAAAACTGTTTTTT. This translates into CASSGGGSANEKLFF.

V and J are TRBV27 and TRBJ2-4; tentative D call: TRBD2 (5 bases). Germline values: CDR1 MNHEY, CDR2 SMNVEV (reference sequence). The CDR3 loop spans 14 amino acids. Deletions cut 5 bases from V and 7 bases from J, with 15 bases between. This CDR3 reads CASSPDLRGNIQYF. CDR3 DNA sequence: TGTGCCAGCAGTCCGGACCTAAGAGGGAACATTCAGTACTTC.

A note on this clone: Other nucleotide sequences in the sample specify the same CDR3. This chain links TRBV6-1 with TRBJ1-6; D ambiguous. CDR3 length: 14 amino acids. Germline V gene lookup returns CDR1 MNHNS and CDR2 SASEGT. With 7 bases removed from V and 5 bases from J, the gap between germline ends came to 12 bases. CDR3 nucleotides: TGTGCCAGCATAATCCAACACAATAATTCACCCCTCCACTTT. Protein sequence: CASIIQHNNSPLHF.

The chain links TRBV6-5 to TRBJ2-3; D is possibly TRBD2 (6 bases). The germline V gene has CDR1 MNHEY and CDR2 SVGAGI. The CDR3 runs 14 residues. V was trimmed by 7 bases and J by 6 bases, leaving 17 bases between them. The CDR3 region is CASKQDPSGDTQYF. The CDR3 DNA is TGTGCCAGCAAACAAGACCCCAGCGGGGATACGCAGTATTTT.